This T cell receptor beta chain was found in a study of shared clonotypes between healthy human individuals. Assay runs were performed at deep level. The table came from immunoSEQ multiplex PCR; TCRdb's copy has only in-frame clones and leaves some out. The sample records around 550,000 clones, about 95% being singletons. Selected positively for CCR7 and CD45RO-negative, naive CD8 cells excluded terminally differentiated effector memory CD45RA+ cells. Germline-derived CDR1 and CDR2 are SGHVS and FQNEAQ. The length of the CDR3 is 16 residues. Trimming cost V 5 bases and J 6 bases, with 20 bases left between them. Points on this clone: Its antigen is not identified.

Study-level points and caveats: For naive CD4 cells, roughly 5% of clonotypes were shared across a few donors. Sampling covered nothing but blood. Tissue TCR repertoires likely differ from those found in blood. Represented diversity, genetic and exposure-history alike, was limited by few donors.

Material: naive CD8+ T cells sorted from blood. The chain links TRBV7-8 to TRBJ2-1; a weak D match, TRBD1 (6 bases). The sequence was collected from a woman aged 25 to 39 in good health. The CDR3 DNA reads as TGTGCCAGCAGCGCGCGCAGAGACAGGTCCAGCAATGAGCAGTTCTTC. Amino acid sequence: CASSARRDRSSNEQFF.